A single sample gave rise to the 29 T cell receptor beta chains below, sequenced in a study of blood T cells in healthy people across ages (dated by TCRdb to about 2015). Library generation was performed with 5' RACE. Sequencing used an Illumina HiSeq 2500. A second roughly 7 to 11 cycle PCR used a sample-barcoded 5' primer and a J-beta primer mix. TCRdb reworked the public reads: Q25 trimming with fastp, MiXCR clone assembly, productive beta chains retained. Each record represents a unique CDR3 protein, reported with the most common genes and DNA among its rows. The sample table holds 800,000 to 900,000 distinct CDR3 sequences, of which approximately 59% were seen once. About 27% of the sample goes to the ten largest clones. Sequencing input: blood. The receptors come from a man younger than 45 in good health.

The V call is TRBV7-2, the J call TRBJ2-7; D is ambiguous. The length of the CDR3 is 14 residues. Germline CDR1 is SGHTA and CDR2 is FQGNSA. Between the trimmed V and J ends, which lost 5 bases and 4 bases, there was a span of 15 bases. The CDR3 DNA reads TGTGCCAGCAGCACCCGAAAAGCAACTTACGAGCAGTACTTC. The encoded protein is CASSTRKATYEQYF.

The genes are TRBV6-2 or TRBV6-3 and TRBJ2-1; 10 bases align to TRBD1. The CDR3 runs to 16 residues. The germline gives CDR1 MNHEY, CDR2 SVGEGT. V gave up 5 bases and J gave up 4 bases; unmatched junction bases: 8. CDR3 coding DNA: TGTGCCAGCAGTCAGGACAGGGGGGATCAGTACAATGAGCAGTTCTTC. The encoded protein is CASSQDRGDQYNEQFF.

For the CDR3, the DNA is TGTGCCAGCAGTTACTACGGGGGAACCTACGAGCAGTACTTC. Encoded protein: CASSYYGGTYEQYF. The chain has TRBV6-5 and TRBJ2-7; D possibly corresponds to TRBD2 (6 bases). The ends were cut back, 1 base at V and 2 bases at J, with 9 bases in the middle. CDR1 is MNHEY, CDR2 SVGAGI, per germline. The length of the CDR3 is 14 residues.

The chain employs TRBV7-2 and TRBJ2-3, with 7 bases matching TRBD1. The CDR3 covers 16 residues. Germline CDR1 and CDR2: SGHTA and FQGNSA. With V trimmed by 4 bases and J by 2 bases, 9 bases remained unmatched. The CDR3 sequence is CASSSFLGQSTDTQYF. CDR3 DNA: TGTGCCAGCAGCTCCTTCTTGGGACAGTCCACAGATACGCAGTATTTT.

V usage is TRBV4-3 and J usage is TRBJ2-6; perhaps TRBD1 as D (6 bases). Between the trimmed V and J ends, which lost 4 bases and 0 bases, there was a span of 13 bases. Germline values: CDR1 LGHNA, CDR2 YSLEER. The CDR3 length is 17 residues. In nucleotides, the CDR3 is TGCGCCAGCAGCCTTGACAGGTTCAGCTCTGGGGCCAACGTCCTGACTTTC. It encodes CASSLDRFSSGANVLTF.

This chain connects TRBV12-3 or TRBV12-4 to TRBJ2-1; D unclear. This CDR3 region has 16 residues. Trimming left V 5 bases short and J 0 bases short, with 14 bases between. CDR3 nucleotide sequence: TGTGCCAGCAGTGACCGTTTGGCGAGCTCCTACAATGAGCAGTTCTTC. This translates into CASSDRLASSYNEQFF.

The chain combines TRBV28 with TRBJ2-7; TRBD2 is a possible D gene (6 bases). In germline, CDR1 is MDHEN, CDR2 SYDVKM. Trimming shortened V by 7 bases and J by 1 base, and 17 bases separated the two germline ends. This CDR3 is built from 15 residues. CDR3 region: CASTAWGVRSYEQYF. The CDR3 DNA follows: TGTGCCAGCACCGCCTGGGGGGTTCGGTCCTACGAGCAGTACTTC.

This chain links TRBV20-1 with TRBJ2-7; possibly TRBD2 for D (5 bases). CDR3 length equals 15 residues. Germline-derived CDR1 and CDR2 are DFQATT and SNEGSKA (reference sequence). V was trimmed by 6 bases and J by 3 bases, leaving 21 bases between them. CDR3 DNA sequence: TGCAGTGCCGAAAAGTGGACTGACGGGTACTACGAGCAGTACTTC. Amino acids: CSAEKWTDGYYEQYF.

The chain is built from TRBV20-1 and TRBJ2-7; TRBD2 matches 11 bases. Germline V gene lookup returns CDR1 DFQATT and CDR2 SNEGSKA (reference sequence). The CDR3 totals 15 residues. V was clipped by 3 bases and J by 2 bases; unmatched bases: 6. CDR3 amino acids: CSARPSGGLTYEQYF. The DNA for the CDR3 is TGCAGTGCTAGGCCTAGCGGGGGGCTGACCTACGAGCAGTACTTC.

J is TRBJ2-3 and V is TRBV9; D call uncertain. V dropped 4 bases and J dropped 2 bases, with 11 bases sitting between them. This CDR3 contains 14 residues. Germline-derived CDR1 and CDR2 are SGDLS and YYNGEE. This chain's CDR3 is CASSPGVATDTQYF. As DNA, the CDR3 is TGTGCCAGCAGCCCCGGAGTAGCCACAGATACGCAGTATTTT.

This chain links TRBV7-9 with TRBJ2-4; TRBD2 agrees at 7 bases. With the DNA end fitting TRBJ2-5 better, the J assignment may be wrong. Germline values: CDR1 SEHNR, CDR2 FQNEAQ (reference sequence). The CDR3 covers 16 residues. Here the CDR3 DNA reads TGTGCCAGCAGCTTTGGGACTAAAGGACTTCAAGAGACCCAGTACTTC. The encoded protein is CASSFGTKGLQETQYF.

V is TRBV14 and J is TRBJ1-2, with 7 bases matching TRBD1. V lost 0 bases, J lost 4 bases, and 2 bases stayed unmatched. Germline V gene data show CDR1 as SGHDN and CDR2 as FVKESK. The CDR3 has 14 amino acids. The CDR3 bases are TGTGCCAGCAGCCAAGAGCAGGGGGGCTATGGCTACACCTTC. The encoded protein is CASSQEQGGYGYTF. Supplemented by reference TRBV14 and TRBJ1-2, the full variable domain reads EAGVTQFPSHSVIEKGQTVTLRCDPISGHDNLYWYRRVMGKEIKFLLHFVKESKQDESGMPNNRFLAERTGGTYSTLKVQPAELEDSGVYFCASSQEQGGYGYTFGSGTRLTVV.

This chain uses TRBV20-1 with TRBJ2-5; 9 nucleotides match TRBD2. Trimming removed 7 bases from V and 5 bases from J; junction bases left unmatched: 5. The CDR3 has 12 amino acids. Germline V gives CDR1 DFQATT, CDR2 SNEGSKA (reference sequence). Here the CDR3 DNA reads TGCAGTGTTCAGCGGGGGGAGGAGACCCAGTACTTC. This gives the protein CSVQRGEETQYF.

The V and J genes are TRBV20-1 and TRBJ2-6, with D maybe TRBD2 (6 bases). CDR1 is DFQATT, CDR2 SNEGSKA, per germline (reference sequence). Trimming left V 3 bases short and J 4 bases short, with 13 bases between. The CDR3 is made up of 15 amino acids. The CDR3 loop is CSARAAGLGANVLTF. The DNA for the CDR3 is TGCAGTGCTAGGGCCGCGGGGTTAGGGGCCAACGTCCTGACTTTC.

This clonotype was seen a handful of times. The CDR3 nucleotides read TGTGCCAGCAGCGGTCGTGAGACCCAGTACTTC. This encodes CASSGRETQYF. V gene TRBV25-1 combines with J gene TRBJ2-5; D is undetermined. The germline CDR1 and CDR2 sequences are MGHDK and SYGVNS. The CDR3 has 11 amino acids. V lost 6 bases, J lost 5 bases, and 7 bases lay in between.

V and J are TRBV20-1 and TRBJ2-7; no firm D call. From germline, CDR1 is DFQATT and CDR2 SNEGSKA (reference sequence). The CDR3 runs 13 residues. Trimming stripped 3 bases from V and 6 bases from J, with 15 bases between. The CDR3 spells CSASKSLTGEQYF. The CDR3 bases are TGCAGTGCTAGTAAAAGCCTTACGGGCGAGCAGTACTTC.

V usage is TRBV7-9 and J usage is TRBJ2-7, with 7 bases identical to TRBD1. CDR3 size: 13 residues. Germline CDR1 SEHNR, CDR2 FQNEAQ (reference sequence). V lost 7 bases to trimming and J lost 5 bases; unmatched junction nucleotides: 8. CDR3 loop: CASTENRGDEQYF. Here the CDR3 DNA reads TGTGCCAGCACCGAAAACAGGGGCGACGAGCAGTACTTC.

The chain carries TRBV27 and TRBJ1-5, with a weak D call TRBD1 (5 bases). The CDR3 is made up of 16 amino acids. CDR1 and CDR2 from the germline V gene are MNHEY and SMNVEV (reference sequence). Trimming shortened V by 7 bases and J by 7 bases, and 23 bases separated the two germline ends. The CDR3 DNA reads TGTGCCAGCACCAAATATCCCCCTTCAGGGTACCAGCCCCAGCATTTT. It yields the protein CASTKYPPSGYQPQHF.

The rearrangement joins TRBV6-2 or TRBV6-3 to TRBJ2-1; D might be TRBD1 (6 bases). Germline V gene sequence: CDR1 MNHEY, CDR2 SVGEGT. The CDR3 consists of 14 residues. Trimming shortened V by 3 bases and J by 14 bases, and 20 bases separated the two germline ends. CDR3 coding DNA: TGTGCCAGCAGTTATACGGACAGAGTATCGGGGAAGTTCTTC. Its translation: CASSYTDRVSGKFF.

This sequence joins TRBV9 and TRBJ2-3, with D perhaps matching TRBD1 or TRBD2 (5 bases each). Germline loops: CDR1 SGDLS, CDR2 YYNGEE. This CDR3 region has 13 residues. V lost 7 bases, J lost 3 bases, and 12 bases lay in between. The CDR3 sequence is CASQGPGTDTQYF. The CDR3 DNA is TGTGCCAGCCAGGGTCCGGGGACAGATACGCAGTATTTT.

This clonotype occurred a few times. As DNA, the CDR3 is TGCAGTGCAGAGGACAGGCGCCTGTCGTACGAGCAGTACTTC. The encoded protein is CSAEDRRLSYEQYF. The chain employs TRBV20-1 and TRBJ2-7, with 7 bases identical to TRBD1. The CDR3 runs 14 residues. The V and J ends lost 6 bases and 4 bases, in that order; junction bases with no gene match: 12. Germline V gives CDR1 DFQATT, CDR2 SNEGSKA (reference sequence).

This chain links TRBV4-2 with TRBJ1-1; 9 nucleotides align to TRBD1. The V and J ends lost 2 bases and 3 bases, in that order; junction bases with no gene match: 10. CDR1 is LGHNA, CDR2 YNFKEQ, per germline. This CDR3 has 17 residues. CDR3 amino acids: CASSQTRTGVGDTEAFF. The CDR3 coding sequence is TGTGCCAGCAGCCAAACGCGGACAGGGGTTGGCGACACTGAAGCTTTCTTT.

This chain connects TRBV30 to TRBJ2-6; 7 bases match TRBD1. Trimming cost V 0 bases and J 4 bases; bases outside gene matches: 0. Germline CDR1 is GTSNPN and CDR2 is SVGIG (reference sequence). The CDR3 loop spans 14 amino acids. The CDR3 DNA reads as TGTGCCTGGAGTGTACAGGGGGGGGCCAACGTCCTGACTTTC. Protein sequence: CAWSVQGGANVLTF.

The chain has TRBV6-2 or TRBV6-3 and TRBJ2-7; D not certain. CDR1 MNHEY and CDR2 SVGEGT come from the germline V gene. Trimming shortened V by 5 bases and J by 3 bases, and 8 bases separated the two germline ends. The CDR3 extends over 12 amino acids. The CDR3 nucleotides read TGTGCCAGCAGTGGCCCTTTCTACGAGCAGTACTTC. Residues: CASSGPFYEQYF.

The rearrangement joins TRBV6-5 to TRBJ2-5; tentative D call: TRBD1 (6 bases). The J call may not be correct, given that the DNA end is closer to TRBJ2-7. The germline V gene encodes CDR1 MNHEY and CDR2 SVGAGI. This CDR3 region has 14 residues. The CDR3 DNA reads as TGTGCCAGCAGCTACGGGGACATTGGAAACGAGCAGTACTTC. Amino acid sequence: CASSYGDIGNEQYF.

This clonotype turned up a few times. The chain is built from TRBV6-2 or TRBV6-3 and TRBJ2-7; no clear D gene. This CDR3 comprises 13 residues. The V end lost 3 bases, the J end lost 3 bases, and 9 bases lay between the germline ends. Germline V gene data show CDR1 as MNHEY and CDR2 as SVGEGT. The CDR3 DNA follows: TGTGCCAGCAGTTATCAAGGCATCTACGAGCAGTACTTC. Protein sequence: CASSYQGIYEQYF.

This clonotype was seen a few times. V gene TRBV20-1 combines with J gene TRBJ2-5, with a possible D match to TRBD1 (6 bases). The germline V gene has CDR1 DFQATT and CDR2 SNEGSKA (reference sequence). Trimming pared 1 base from V and 11 bases from J, leaving 14 bases between. The CDR3 consists of 12 residues. This chain's CDR3 is CSARGGLGEQYF. The CDR3 DNA reads TGCAGTGCTAGAGGGGGGCTCGGGGAGCAGTACTTC.

The genes are TRBV18 and TRBJ1-2; D not certain. This CDR3 is 13 amino acids long. Germline CDR1 is KGHSH and CDR2 is LQKENI. V was shortened by 3 bases and J by 2 bases, with 7 bases between the two germline ends. The CDR3 region has the DNA TGTGCCAGCTCACCGAAGGAGAACTATGGCTACACCTTC. It yields the protein CASSPKENYGYTF.

The chain is built from TRBV12-3 or TRBV12-4 and TRBJ2-3; TRBD2 matches at 10 bases. CDR3 size: 16 residues. The trim removed 6 bases at V and 4 bases at J, leaving 10 bases unmatched. The CDR3 sequence: CASSTFVAGGADTQYF. For the CDR3, the DNA is TGTGCCAGCAGCACATTTGTAGCGGGGGGCGCAGATACGCAGTATTTT.